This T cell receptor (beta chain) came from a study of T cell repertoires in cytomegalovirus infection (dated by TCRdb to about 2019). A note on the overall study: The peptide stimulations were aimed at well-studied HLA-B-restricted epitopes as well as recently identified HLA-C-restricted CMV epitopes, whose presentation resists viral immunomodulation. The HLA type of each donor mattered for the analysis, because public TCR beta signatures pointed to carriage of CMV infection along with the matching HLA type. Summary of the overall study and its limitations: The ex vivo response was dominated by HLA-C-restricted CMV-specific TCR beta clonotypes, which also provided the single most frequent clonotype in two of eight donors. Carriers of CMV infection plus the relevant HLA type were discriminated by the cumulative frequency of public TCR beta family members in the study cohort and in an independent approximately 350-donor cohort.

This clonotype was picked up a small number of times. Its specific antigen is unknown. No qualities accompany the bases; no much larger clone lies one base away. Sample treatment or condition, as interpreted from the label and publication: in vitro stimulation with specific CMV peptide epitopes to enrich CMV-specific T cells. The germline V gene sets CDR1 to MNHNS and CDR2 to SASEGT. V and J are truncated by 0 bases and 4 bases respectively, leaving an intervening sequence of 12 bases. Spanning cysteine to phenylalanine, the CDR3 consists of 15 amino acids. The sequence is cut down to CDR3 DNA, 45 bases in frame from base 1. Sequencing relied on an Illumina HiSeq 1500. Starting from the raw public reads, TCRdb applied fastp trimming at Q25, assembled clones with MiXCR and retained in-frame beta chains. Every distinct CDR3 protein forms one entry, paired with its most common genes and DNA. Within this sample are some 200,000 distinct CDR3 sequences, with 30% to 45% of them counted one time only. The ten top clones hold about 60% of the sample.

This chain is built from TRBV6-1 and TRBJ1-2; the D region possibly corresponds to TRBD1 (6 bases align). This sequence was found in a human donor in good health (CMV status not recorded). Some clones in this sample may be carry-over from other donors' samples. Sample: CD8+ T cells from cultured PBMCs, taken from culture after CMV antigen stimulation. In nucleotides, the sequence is TGTGCCAGCAGTGAAGCAGGGCAGGGGATCTATGGCTACACCTTC. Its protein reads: CASSEAGQGIYGYTF.